This T cell receptor (beta chain) was documented in a study of graft-versus-host responses after intestinal transplantation. TCRdb keeps only in-frame clones here, not all; method: immunoSEQ multiplex PCR. The sample lists 81,000 or so clones; approximately 95% were seen once. The germline V gene encodes CDR1 MNHEY and CDR2 SMNVEV (reference sequence). The CDR3 contains 13 residues. Trimming cost V 3 bases and J 2 bases; bases outside gene matches: 0. Regarding this clone: Its cognate antigen is unknown.

The sequence came from a human donor who was the organ donor for an intestinal transplant. The chain recombines TRBV27 with TRBJ2-7, with 8 bases identical to TRBD2. The material was unstimulated CD8+ T cells sorted from spleen or lymph node cells, obtained before transplant. The CDR3 sequence: CASSFGRAYEQYF. The DNA for the CDR3 is TGTGCCAGCAGTTTCGGGAGGGCCTACGAGCAGTACTTC.